This TCR beta chain is from a study of T cell changes during pregnancy in multiple sclerosis. Only in-frame clones appear in the TCRdb table, and some are missing; sequencing was by immunoSEQ multiplex PCR. Of some 100,000 clones in the sample, more than 90% are singletons; the top ten hold over 3%. Comments on this clone: The sample carries other DNA sequences with the same CDR3.

The V gene lost 0 bases and the J gene lost 5 bases, with 7 bases spanning the gap. CDR3 length: 13 amino acids. Germline V gene lookup returns CDR1 MNHNS and CDR2 SASEGT. V gene TRBV6-1 combines with J gene TRBJ1-1, with a weak D call TRBD1 (6 bases). The TCR originated in a female donor with multiple sclerosis, enrolled in a pregnancy study. The sample here was peripheral blood, taken in the second trimester of pregnancy. The CDR3 region is CASSEAQGTEAFF. The CDR3 coding sequence is TGTGCCAGCAGTGAAGCGCAGGGGACTGAAGCTTTCTTT.